This T cell receptor beta chain derives from a study of human T cells and chemical hapten exposure. The overall study: Weekly diphenylcyclopropenone doses were given to patients' scalps across the approximately 25-week study. Largely, small differences in pooled library volume made per-sample TCR yields vary. The patch tests put 0.01% DPC on the skin of the upper back and were read 6 days later.

As for time point: pre-sensitization, week 0. As to treatment: therapeutic diphenylcyclopropenone sensitization with weekly scalp DPC. Trimming at V came to 5 bases and at J to 7 bases, leaving 7 bases not matched to a gene. The length of the CDR3 is 13 residues. Germline lookup yields CDR1 DFQATT and CDR2 SNEGSKA (reference sequence). Each CDR3 protein is one row after TCRdb ran MiXCR on the RACE reads. The sample lists some 360,000 distinct CDR3 sequences, approximately 5.1% occurring once. The specimen comprised whole blood, sampled in connection with sensitization to the hapten diphenylcyclopropenone (DPC). The receptor was derived from a woman aged 45-59 years with alopecia areata. Some clones in this sample may be carry-over from other donors' samples. The genes are TRBV20-1 and TRBJ2-7, with 11 nucleotides matching TRBD2. This CDR3 is CSALLAGVGEQYF. Here the CDR3 DNA reads TGCAGTGCTCTACTAGCGGGAGTCGGAGAGCAGTACTTC.